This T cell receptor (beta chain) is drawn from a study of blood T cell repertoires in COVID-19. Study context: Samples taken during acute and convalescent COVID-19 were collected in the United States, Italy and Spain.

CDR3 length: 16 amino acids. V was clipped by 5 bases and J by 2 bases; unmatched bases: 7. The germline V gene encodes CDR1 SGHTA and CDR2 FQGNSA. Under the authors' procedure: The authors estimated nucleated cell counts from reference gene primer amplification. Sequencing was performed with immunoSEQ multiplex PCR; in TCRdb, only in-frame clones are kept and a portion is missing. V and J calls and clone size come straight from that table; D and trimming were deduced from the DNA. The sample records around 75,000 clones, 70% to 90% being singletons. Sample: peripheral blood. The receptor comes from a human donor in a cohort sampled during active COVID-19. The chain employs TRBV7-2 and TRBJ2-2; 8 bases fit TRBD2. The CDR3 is CASSHGLAGNTGELFF. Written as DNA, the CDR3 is TGTGCCAGCAGCCATGGTCTAGCGGGCAACACCGGGGAGCTGTTTTTT.